This is a list of T cell receptor beta chains from one sample in a study of T cell responses to AZD1222 COVID-19 vaccine. Only in-frame clones appear in the TCRdb table, and some are missing; sequencing was by immunoSEQ multiplex PCR. The table records under 200,000 clones, approximately 94% of them present only once. The source material was peripheral blood, sampled on day 0 of AZD1222 vaccination. The receptors here all came from an adult in good health. Both conserved end residues are part of each CDR3. The D gene is left open where the match is weak. The size entry is marked missing in some rows and otherwise reads once, few, many or a size class.

clone_size: .; j_call: TRBJ2-5; d_call: .; v_call: TRBV29-1; cdr3_nt: TGCAGCGCCTGGGGGGCTAGCGCAGCACGAGACCAAGAGACCCAGTACTTC; cdr3_aa: CSAWGASAARDQETQYF
clone_size: .; j_call: TRBJ1-5; d_call: .; v_call: TRBV4-1; cdr3_nt: TGCGCCAGCAGCCAAGAGGGGTCCACCAATAGCAATCAGCCCCAGCATTTT; cdr3_aa: CASSQEGSTNSNQPQHF
clone_size: few; j_call: TRBJ2-3; d_call: .; v_call: TRBV11-2; cdr3_nt: TGTGCCAGCAGCTTAGGAGGGGAAAGCACAGATACGCAGTATTTT; cdr3_aa: CASSLGGESTDTQYF
clone_size: .; j_call: TRBJ1-4; d_call: .; v_call: TRBV30; cdr3_nt: TGTGCCTGGAGTGTACGTCCAGGCCCAAGGGGCGAAAAACTGTTTTTT; cdr3_aa: CAWSVRPGPRGEKLFF
clone_size: .; j_call: TRBJ1-5; d_call: .; v_call: TRBV27; cdr3_nt: TGTGCCAGCAGTCGAACAGGGTTGGAGCCCCAGCATTTT; cdr3_aa: CASSRTGLEPQHF
clone_size: once; j_call: TRBJ1-1; d_call: .; v_call: TRBV6-5; cdr3_nt: TGTGCCAGCAGTTACCTTCAGGGGCGAGGGAACACTGAAGCTTTCTTT; cdr3_aa: CASSYLQGRGNTEAFF
clone_size: once; j_call: TRBJ1-5; d_call: .; v_call: TRBV24-1; cdr3_nt: TGTGCCACCAGTGTCATAACTCGACAGCCCAATCAGCCCCAGCATTTT; cdr3_aa: CATSVITRQPNQPQHF
clone_size: .; j_call: TRBJ2-7; d_call: TRBD1; v_call: TRBV6-2/TRBV6-3; cdr3_nt: TGTGCCAGCAGTGGCCGGGACAGGGCAACCTACGAGCAGTACTTC; cdr3_aa: CASSGRDRATYEQYF
clone_size: .; j_call: TRBJ2-1; d_call: .; v_call: TRBV19; cdr3_nt: TGTGCCAGTAGTATTCCTCCGACGCAACTAGAATACAATGAGCAGTTCTTC; cdr3_aa: CASSIPPTQLEYNEQFF
clone_size: once; j_call: TRBJ2-4; d_call: TRBD1; v_call: TRBV6-5; cdr3_nt: TGTGCCAGCAGACTAGACAGGGTGGAAAACATTCAGTACTTC; cdr3_aa: CASRLDRVENIQYF
clone_size: .; j_call: TRBJ1-6; d_call: .; v_call: TRBV6-5; cdr3_nt: TGTGCCAGCAGTTTTAGGAGAGGGGGTAATTCACCCCTCCACTTT; cdr3_aa: CASSFRRGGNSPLHF
clone_size: .; j_call: TRBJ2-7; d_call: .; v_call: TRBV6-2/TRBV6-3; cdr3_nt: TGTGCCAGCAGTTACGAGGGGTGGGCAGACGAGCAGTACTTC; cdr3_aa: CASSYEGWADEQYF